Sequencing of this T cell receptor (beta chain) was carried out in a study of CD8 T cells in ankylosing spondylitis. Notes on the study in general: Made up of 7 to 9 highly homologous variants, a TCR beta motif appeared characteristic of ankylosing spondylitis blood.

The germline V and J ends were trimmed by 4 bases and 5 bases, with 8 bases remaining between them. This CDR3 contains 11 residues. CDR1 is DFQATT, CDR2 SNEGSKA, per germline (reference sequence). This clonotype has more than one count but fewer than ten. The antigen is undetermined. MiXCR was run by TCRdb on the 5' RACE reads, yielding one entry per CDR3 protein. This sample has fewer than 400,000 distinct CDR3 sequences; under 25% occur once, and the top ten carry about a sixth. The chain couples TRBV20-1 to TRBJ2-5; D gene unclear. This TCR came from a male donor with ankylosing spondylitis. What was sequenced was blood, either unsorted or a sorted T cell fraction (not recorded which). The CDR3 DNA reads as TGCAGTGCTAACCTCTGGGAGACCCAGTACTTC. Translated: CSANLWETQYF.